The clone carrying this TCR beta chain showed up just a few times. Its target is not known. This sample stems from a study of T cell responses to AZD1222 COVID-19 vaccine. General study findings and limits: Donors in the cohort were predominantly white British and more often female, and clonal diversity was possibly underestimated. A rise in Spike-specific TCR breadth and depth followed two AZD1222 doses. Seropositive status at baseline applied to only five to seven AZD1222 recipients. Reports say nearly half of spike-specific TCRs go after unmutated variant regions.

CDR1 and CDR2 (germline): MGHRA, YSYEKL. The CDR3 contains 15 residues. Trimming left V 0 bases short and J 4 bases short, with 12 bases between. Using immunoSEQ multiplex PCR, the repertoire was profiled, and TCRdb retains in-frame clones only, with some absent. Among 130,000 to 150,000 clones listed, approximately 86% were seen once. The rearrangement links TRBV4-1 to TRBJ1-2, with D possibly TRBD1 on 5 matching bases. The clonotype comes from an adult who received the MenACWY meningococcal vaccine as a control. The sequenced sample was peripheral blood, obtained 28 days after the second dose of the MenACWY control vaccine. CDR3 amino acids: CASSQDGGTVYGYTF. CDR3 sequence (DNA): TGCGCCAGCAGCCAAGATGGCGGGACGGTCTATGGCTACACCTTC.